The T cell receptor (beta chain) described here comes from a study of CD8+CD57+ T cells in acquired aplastic anemia (dated by TCRdb to 2017 to 2018). About the full investigation: A mean of about 3 ug of DNA, ranging from about 0.2 to 27.4 ug, was extracted from sorted CD4+ and CD8+ cells. An average of approximately 9.8 million reads for CD4+ cells and approximately 11 million reads for CD8+ cells was obtained from healthy donor samples. Overall results and qualifications from the work: CD8+ Simpson's diversity did not differ significantly between patients and healthy controls (P=0.060). Around 30 CD8+ CDR3 sequences were found to be shared between patients and controls, but these sequences appeared to be highly expressed in patients and within the immunodominant clones of the patients.

The study deep-sequenced TCR repertoires of sorted CD4+ and CD8+ blood T cells from severe aplastic anemia patients and healthy subjects. Ficoll-Paque density gradient centrifugation was used to isolate peripheral blood mononuclear cells. Before DNA extraction, CD4+ and CD8+ T cells were sorted with FACS or magnetic beads. In the case of this clonotype: Its antigen is not yet known. One base away there is no much larger clone; base qualities are not given.

TCR beta VDJ combination and CDR3 sequence profiling used genomic DNA as the template. An Illumina HiSeq 2000 was used for TCR repertoire sequencing. The published analysis was carried out like this. TRBV/TRBJ rearrangement plots, CDR3 size and DJ length profiles, and Simpson's diversity index were used to assess repertoires. Whichever DNA sequence was most abundant in the deep sequencing data was defined as the immunodominant clone. CDR3 amino acid sequences were screened for sharing across subjects and were compared with published repertoires and the VDJdb database. In-frame beta chains were kept once TCRdb had trimmed the public reads at Q25 with fastp and called clones with MiXCR. Each CDR3 protein appears once, grouped with its most common genes and DNA. These V and J calls are TCRdb output, not the study's own analysis. This sample is represented by 100,000 to 150,000 distinct CDR3 sequences; around 48% of them were singletons. Together, the top ten hold roughly 2.6% of the sample.

V is trimmed back by 3 bases and J by 0 bases, and the junction contains 9 bases that no gene match accounts for. According to the germline V gene (reference sequence), CDR1 reads DFQATT and CDR2 reads SNEGSKA. The CDR3 starts with the cysteine, ends with the phenylalanine, and has 16 residues. CDR3 DNA only is kept here, 48 bases in frame from base 1. This TCR was recovered from a human donor in good health, serving as a control. Material: sorted CD4+, CD8+, or CD8+CD57+ T cells (not recorded which) from PBMCs. The sequence is built from TRBV20-1 and TRBJ2-7, with 9 middle bases fitting TRBD2. The nucleotides read TGCAGTGCTAGTGCTAGCGGGGAAAAACCCTCCTACGAGCAGTACTTC. Protein translation: CSASASGEKPSYEQYF.